This TCR beta chain is drawn from a study of T cells after yellow fever vaccination. Study information: Some fractions had low cell numbers, and these were prepared with SMART-Seq v4 Ultra Low Input. Study observations and caveats: The appearance of a small share of clonotypes in both CD4 and CD8 compartments was observed. Weaker in magnitude, the secondary response showed a faster peak on day 5 versus 15. Reappearance after the booster was observed for most primary-vaccination clones (about 95% CD4, more than 70% CD8).

TCRdb fed the 5' RACE reads into MiXCR, producing one record per CDR3 protein. This repertoire shows 230,000 or so distinct CDR3 sequences, roughly 4% found once; its top ten account for under 20%. This clonotype turned up a few times. Its antigen is not identified. The CDR3 length is 13 residues. The germline V and J ends were trimmed by 2 bases and 5 bases, with 9 bases remaining between them. V gene TRBV23-1 combines with J gene TRBJ2-5; D uncertain. TRBV23-1 is classed as an ORF, of uncertain function. The sample was PBMCs, taken 15 days after the yellow fever booster vaccination. The TCR originated in a man aged 18 to 29 who received the YFV17D yellow fever vaccine. The CDR3 loop reads CASSQPPVETQYF. In nucleotides, the CDR3 is TGCGCCAGCAGTCAACCCCCGGTGGAGACCCAGTACTTC.